The source of this T cell receptor beta chain is a study of T cells after posttransplantation cyclophosphamide. Whole-study findings and limits: TRB clonality was highly associated with recipient CMV seropositivity and reactivation.

Controls had myeloablative marrow grafts with methotrexate and calcineurin inhibitor, sampled at 1 year. With regard to this clone: Antigen specificity is unknown.

Trimming took off 6 bases at V and 2 bases at J, with 14 bases between the two ends. Germline loops: CDR1 SQVTM, CDR2 ANQGSEA. CDR3 length equals 13 residues. TCRdb keeps only in-frame clones here, not all; method: immunoSEQ multiplex PCR. The data hold about 16,000 clones, with around 86% observed a single time. The source material was PBMCs, sampled after an allogeneic stem cell transplant with a calcineurin inhibitor and methotrexate. The rearrangement joins TRBV29-1 to TRBJ2-7; TRBD2 might be the D (5 bases). This clonotype was sampled from a male patient aged 50 to 59 who received an allogeneic stem cell transplant from an unrelated donor, was CMV-positive, and had chronic GVHD only. Some of these T cells may belong to the graft donor. CDR3 sequence reads: CSVGASAPYEQYF. The CDR3 DNA is TGCAGCGTGGGAGCCTCTGCCCCCTACGAGCAGTACTTC.